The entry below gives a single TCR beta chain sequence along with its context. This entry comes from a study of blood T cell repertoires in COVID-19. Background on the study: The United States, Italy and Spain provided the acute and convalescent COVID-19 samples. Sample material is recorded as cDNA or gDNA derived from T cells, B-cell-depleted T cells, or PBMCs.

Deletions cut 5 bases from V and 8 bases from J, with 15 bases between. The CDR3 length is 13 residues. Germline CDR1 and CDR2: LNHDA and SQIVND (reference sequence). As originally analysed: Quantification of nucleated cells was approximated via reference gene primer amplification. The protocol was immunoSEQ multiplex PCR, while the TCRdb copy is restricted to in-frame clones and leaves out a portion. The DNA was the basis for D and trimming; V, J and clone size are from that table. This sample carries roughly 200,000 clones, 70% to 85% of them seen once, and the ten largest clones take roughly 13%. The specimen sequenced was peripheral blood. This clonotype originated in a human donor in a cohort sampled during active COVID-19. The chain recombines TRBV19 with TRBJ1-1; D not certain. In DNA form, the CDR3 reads TGTGCCAGTAGTGTGAGACTCGGGTTGGAAGCTTTCTTT. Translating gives CASSVRLGLEAFF.